This T cell receptor (beta chain) originates from a study of blood T cell repertoires in COVID-19. TCRdb's copy holds only in-frame clones and misses some; the assay was immunoSEQ multiplex PCR. The table has roughly 200,000 clones, around 77% seen once; the top ten hold about 6.8%. The receptor was isolated from a man between 65 and 85 years old with active or convalescent COVID-19. Sequences were obtained from peripheral blood.

CDR3 sequence (DNA): TGTGCCAGCAGTTCCCGACTAGCTCGAGAGACCCAGTACTTC. Translated: CASSSRLARETQYF. V and J are TRBV6-2 or TRBV6-3 and TRBJ2-5; TRBD2 agrees at 7 bases. The CDR3 contains 14 residues. Trimming at V came to 4 bases and at J to 4 bases, leaving 6 bases not matched to a gene. In germline, CDR1 is MNHEY, CDR2 SVGEGT.